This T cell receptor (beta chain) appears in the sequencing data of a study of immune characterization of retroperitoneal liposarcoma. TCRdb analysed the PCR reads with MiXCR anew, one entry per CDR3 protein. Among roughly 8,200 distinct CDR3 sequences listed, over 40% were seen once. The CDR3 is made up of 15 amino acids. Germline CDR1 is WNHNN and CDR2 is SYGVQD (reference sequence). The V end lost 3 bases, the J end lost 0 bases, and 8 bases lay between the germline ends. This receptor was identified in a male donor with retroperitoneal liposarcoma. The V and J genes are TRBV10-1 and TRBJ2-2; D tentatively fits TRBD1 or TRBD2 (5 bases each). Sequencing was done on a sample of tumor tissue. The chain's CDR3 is CASSDEGSNTGELFF. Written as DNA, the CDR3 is TGCGCCAGCAGTGACGAGGGGTCGAACACCGGGGAGCTGTTTTTT.